The source of this T cell receptor beta chain is a study of cytomegalovirus exposure and HLA in healthy donors. Study-level results: It was approximately 150 TCR beta chains that were listed as cytomegalovirus-associated. Reports credit the classifier with highly specific, highly sensitive diagnosis of cytomegalovirus status. Despite most TCR sequences being rare, some public TCRs occurred in many donors.

The CDR3 has 14 amino acids. CDR1 is SGHVS and CDR2 is FNYEAQ in the germline V gene. With 3 bases clipped from V and 6 bases from J, the junction kept 3 bases outside the gene matches. The method was immunoSEQ multiplex PCR; TCRdb's version includes in-frame clones alone and lacks a portion of them. The sample lists around 150,000 clones, approximately 90% seen once, with 2.5% to 3.5% in the top ten. As concerns this clone: Its matching antigen is unknown.

Sequencing used PBMCs. The sequence was collected from a young man in good health and CMV-seronegative. The chain joins TRBV7-6 to TRBJ2-2; 8 bases are a match to TRBD2. The CDR3 reads CASSFEAGAGELFF. CDR3 nucleotides: TGTGCCAGCAGCTTTGAAGCGGGGGCCGGGGAGCTGTTTTTT.